Listed below are T cell receptor beta chains from one sample, sequenced in a study of T cells in Graves' hyperthyroidism and ophthalmopathy. Each CDR3 protein gets one entry after TCRdb re-called the multiplex PCR reads with MiXCR. The sample yields around 440,000 distinct CDR3 sequences, less than 20% seen once. What was sequenced was blood. The source is a woman between 18 and 29 years old with Graves' hyperthyroidism. Each CDR3 is given with its conserved first and last residue. D genes are given only for firm matches. Not all rows give a size; the values are once, few, many and, for expanded clones, a class.

J	V	D	size	DNA	CDR3
TRBJ1-4	TRBV20-1	-	many	TGCAGTGCCTTGGGCGGGGGTCGTAATGAAAAACTGTTTTTT	CSALGGGRNEKLFF
TRBJ1-2	TRBV24-1	-	many	TGTGCCACCAGTGATTCCCCAGGGAGGTATGGCTACACCTTC	CATSDSPGRYGYTF
TRBJ1-1	TRBV10-3	-	many	TGTGCCATCACCCGCGGGGAGGGGAACACTGAAGCTTTCTTT	CAITRGEGNTEAFF
TRBJ2-1	TRBV6-1	TRBD1	few	TGTGCCAGCAGCCCGGGACAGGGGGGGTTCTTC	CASSPGQGGFF
TRBJ2-7	TRBV7-2	-	many	TGTGCCAGCAGCTTCTACGCTAGCCCGAGCTCCTACGAGCAGTACTTC	CASSFYASPSSYEQYF
TRBJ1-2	TRBV20-1	-	many	TGCAGTGCTAGAGATTCAGGGGATTTCTATGGCTACACCTTC	CSARDSGDFYGYTF
TRBJ2-1	TRBV11-2	TRBD2	-	TGTGCCAGCAGCTTTATCAGCGGGGGGGCCGGACGGAATGAGCAGTTCTTC	CASSFISGGAGRNEQFF
TRBJ2-7	TRBV7-9	-	many	TGTGCCAGCAGCTTAGAGGCAGGGAGAACCTACGAGCAGTACTTC	CASSLEAGRTYEQYF
TRBJ1-5	TRBV6-1	TRBD1	-	TGTGCCAGCAGACCTGGGACAGGGTATGCTCAGCCCCAGCATTTT	CASRPGTGYAQPQHF
TRBJ2-7	TRBV6-2/TRBV6-3	TRBD1	many	TGTGCCAGCAGTTACCCCACTGGGACAGGAACAACTTCCTACGAGCAGTACTTC	CASSYPTGTGTTSYEQYF
TRBJ1-5	TRBV7-2	-	few	TGTGCCAGCACCCATGGCAATCAGCCCCAGCATTTT	CASTHGNQPQHF
TRBJ2-1	TRBV11-2	-	many	TGTGCCAGCAGCCCCGCCCCGGGTTACAATGAGCAGTTCTTC	CASSPAPGYNEQFF
TRBJ2-1	TRBV7-9	TRBD2	many	TGTGCCAGCAGCTCGCGACTAGCGCGCTCCTACAATGAGCAGTTCTTC	CASSSRLARSYNEQFF
TRBJ2-7	TRBV28	TRBD1	few	TGTGCCAGCATTACGGGACAGACACCGGGCGAGCAGTACTTC	CASITGQTPGEQYF
TRBJ1-1	TRBV19	-	many	TGTGCCAGTAGTATTGACAGAGCCACTGAAGCTTTCTTT	CASSIDRATEAFF
TRBJ1-5	TRBV4-1	-	few	TGCGCCAGCAGCCAAGGGGTAGAGGGGAATCTAGCGGGGAATCAGCCCCAGCATTTT	CASSQGVEGNLAGNQPQHF
TRBJ2-5	TRBV20-1	-	many	TGCAGTGCTAATCCGGGGGCAGGGCAAGAGACCCAGTACTTC	CSANPGAGQETQYF
TRBJ2-3	TRBV20-1	-	many	TGCAGTGCTACCCGACTAAAAGATACGCAGTATTTT	CSATRLKDTQYF
TRBJ2-7	TRBV6-2/TRBV6-3	-	few	TGTGCCAGCAGTTCTTTCACCCGAGGGACCTACGAGCAGTACTTC	CASSSFTRGTYEQYF
TRBJ2-3	TRBV2	-	many	TGTGCCAGCAGTGAAGCGCAGGGGATCACAGATACGCAGTATTTT	CASSEAQGITDTQYF
TRBJ2-7	TRBV4-1	TRBD2	-	TGCGCCAGCAGCCAGGTTGGCAGCGGGGGCGAGCAGTACTTC	CASSQVGSGGEQYF
TRBJ2-7	TRBV12-3/TRBV12-4	TRBD1	many	TGTGCCAGCAGTTTAAAGGGCAGGGGGTTCTACGAGCAGTACTTC	CASSLKGRGFYEQYF
TRBJ2-2	TRBV2	TRBD2	once	TGTGCCAGCAGTGGCCAGGGACTAGCGAGGAACACCGGGGAGCTGTTTTTT	CASSGQGLARNTGELFF
TRBJ2-1	TRBV5-6	-	-	TGTGCCAGCAGCCGCCGTGGTGATGAGCAGTTCTTC	CASSRRGDEQFF
TRBJ2-1	TRBV19	-	-	TGTGCCAGTAGACGAGACCGGGCCGGATACAATGAGCAGTTCTTC	CASRRDRAGYNEQFF
TRBJ2-4	TRBV6-1	-	-	TGTGCCAGCAGTGAAGAGAAGGGGGGTACGGTCAAAAACATTCAGTACTTC	CASSEEKGGTVKNIQYF
TRBJ2-7	TRBV7-9	-	-	TGTGCCAGCAGCTCCCGAGCCGACGACTTC	CASSSRADDF
TRBJ2-2	TRBV7-3	-	many	TGTGCCAGCAGCTTGGGGCTGTACACCGGGGAGCTGTTTTTT	CASSLGLYTGELFF
TRBJ1-2	TRBV12-3/TRBV12-4	-	many	TGTGCCAGCAGTGTAGAAAACTATGGCTACACCTTC	CASSVENYGYTF
TRBJ1-5	TRBV20-1	-	few	TGCAGTGCGATTCCTACAGGACTTTATAGCAATCAGCCCCAGCATTTT	CSAIPTGLYSNQPQHF
TRBJ2-7	TRBV10-2	-	few	TGCGCCAGCAGTGGGGCAGGGGAAAGCTCCTACGAGCAGTACTTC	CASSGAGESSYEQYF
TRBJ2-7	TRBV29-1	TRBD1	many	TGCAGCGCCGGACAGGGGTCCTACGAGCAGTACTTC	CSAGQGSYEQYF
TRBJ1-2	TRBV4-1	TRBD1	-	TGCGCCAGCAGCCAAGTAAAAACCGACAGGGGACACGGCTACACCTTC	CASSQVKTDRGHGYTF
TRBJ2-3	TRBV5-6	TRBD1	few	TGTGCCAGCAGCTTTGACAGGGCAACAGATACGCAGTATTTT	CASSFDRATDTQYF
TRBJ1-5	TRBV28	-	-	TGTGCCAGCAGTTTAATTTCGTCAGTTTTCCACCAGCCCCAGCATTTT	CASSLISSVFHQPQHF
TRBJ2-7	TRBV28	-	few	TGTGCCAGCAGTGCCATGCCTGGAATATACGAGCAGTACTTC	CASSAMPGIYEQYF
TRBJ2-7	TRBV12-3/TRBV12-4	-	many	TGTGCCAGCAGTTTATGGAGCGGGCAGGGGGGGAACGAGCAGTACTTC	CASSLWSGQGGNEQYF
TRBJ2-7	TRBV6-5	-	many	TGTGCCAGCAGTTACCCTAGATTTGGCGGGGACACCTACGAGCAGTACTTC	CASSYPRFGGDTYEQYF
TRBJ2-7	TRBV12-3/TRBV12-4	-	many	TGTGCCAGCAGTTCCCTAGTCTACGAGCAGTACTTC	CASSSLVYEQYF
TRBJ1-2	TRBV6-2/TRBV6-3	TRBD1	few	TGTGCCAGCAGTTACCGGGACAGGGGGCTTGCCTATGGCTACACCTTC	CASSYRDRGLAYGYTF
TRBJ2-1	TRBV12-3/TRBV12-4	-	-	TGTGCCAGCAGTCGAGGACAGCATCCCTCCTACAATGAGCAGTTCTTC	CASSRGQHPSYNEQFF
TRBJ2-5	TRBV5-1	TRBD1	-	TGCGCCAGCAGCTTGGAATCATCGGACAGGGGAGAGACCCAGTACTTC	CASSLESSDRGETQYF
TRBJ2-7	TRBV20-1	-	many	TGCAGTGCTGGAACAGTCGTAGCCTACGAGCAGTACTTC	CSAGTVVAYEQYF
TRBJ2-1	TRBV28	-	-	TGTGCCAGCTCATCAGCGTACAATGAGCAGTTCTTC	CASSSAYNEQFF
TRBJ1-3	TRBV18	-	-	TGTGCCAGCTCCCCCAACGGGGATATGGGTGGAAACACCGTATATTTT	CASSPNGDMGGNTVYF
TRBJ2-2	TRBV2	-	many	TGTGCCAGCAGTGAATTGGTCAGGGGTAACACCGGGGAGCTGTTTTTT	CASSELVRGNTGELFF
TRBJ2-5	TRBV6-2/TRBV6-3	-	few	TGTGCCAGCAGTCCCTGGGGGAAGGAGACCCAGTACTTC	CASSPWGKETQYF
TRBJ1-2	TRBV6-5	-	-	TGTGCCAGCAGTTACAGGACTAGAGCTAACTATGGCTACACCTTC	CASSYRTRANYGYTF
TRBJ2-5	TRBV27	-	many	TGTGCCAGCAGTGGAGTGGGCAGGGGAAGGGAGACCCAGTACTTC	CASSGVGRGRETQYF
TRBJ2-5	TRBV18	TRBD1	-	TGTGCCAGCTCACCACCTTTCGGACAGGGGGGCCAAGAGACCCAGTACTTC	CASSPPFGQGGQETQYF
TRBJ2-1	TRBV9	TRBD2	few	TGTGCCAGCAGCGCAGAGCCGGGGGACGGGAGGAGCTCCTACAATGAGCAGTTCTTC	CASSAEPGDGRSSYNEQFF
TRBJ2-2	TRBV19	-	-	TGTGCCAGTAGTATACAGGGTATGAACAGCGGGGAGCTGTTTTTT	CASSIQGMNSGELFF
TRBJ2-2	TRBV3-1	-	many	TGTGCCAGCAGCCAAGATGGGATGTCCGGGGAGCTGTTTTTT	CASSQDGMSGELFF
TRBJ1-2	TRBV18	-	many	TGTGCCAGCTCAGTAGGAGACGGGCCCTTCTATGGCTACACCTTC	CASSVGDGPFYGYTF
TRBJ1-3	TRBV11-2	-	many	TGTGCCAGCAGCTCCGCCCCCCCGCACTCTGGAAACACCATATATTTT	CASSSAPPHSGNTIYF